Sequencing of this T cell receptor beta chain was carried out in a study of blood T cell repertoires in COVID-19. Study-wide context: Specimens from acute and convalescent COVID-19 originated in the United States, Italy and Spain.

The data were produced by immunoSEQ multiplex PCR, yet TCRdb's version contains in-frame clones alone and is incomplete. Of more than 75,000 clones detected, 84% appear once; the ten largest clones hold 12%. Per the germline V gene, CDR1 is DFQATT and CDR2 is SNEGSKA (reference sequence). The V segment lost 3 bases and the J segment 5 bases; nucleotides outside the gene matches: 6. CDR3 length: 14 residues. This sequence originates from a human donor in a cohort sampled during active COVID-19. The chain couples TRBV20-1 to TRBJ1-5; 8 bases fit TRBD1. Sequenced: peripheral blood. CDR3 DNA sequence: TGCAGTGCTAGTCCAACAGGGGGGGATCAGCCCCAGCATTTT. Its translation is CSASPTGGDQPQHF.